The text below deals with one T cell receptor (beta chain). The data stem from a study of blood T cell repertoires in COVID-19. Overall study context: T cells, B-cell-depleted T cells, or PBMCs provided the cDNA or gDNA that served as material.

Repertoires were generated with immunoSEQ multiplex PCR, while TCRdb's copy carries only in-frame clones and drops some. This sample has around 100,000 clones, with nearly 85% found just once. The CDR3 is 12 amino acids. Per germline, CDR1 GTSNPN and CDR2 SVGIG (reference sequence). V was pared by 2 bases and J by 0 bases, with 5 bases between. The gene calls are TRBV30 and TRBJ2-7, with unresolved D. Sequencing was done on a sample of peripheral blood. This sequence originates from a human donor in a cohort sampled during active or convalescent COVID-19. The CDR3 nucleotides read TGTGCCTGGAGTAGGAGCTCCTACGAGCAGTACTTC. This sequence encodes CAWSRSSYEQYF.